Listed below are T cell receptor beta chains from one sample, sequenced in a study of shared clonotypes between healthy human individuals. Libraries were prepared by immunoSEQ multiplex PCR; TCRdb keeps only in-frame clonotypes and omits some of them. The table has around 2.3 million clones, around 95% seen once. The specimen was naive CD4+ T cells sorted from blood. The receptor source for this set is a man between 18 and 29 years old in good health. Each CDR3 is given with its conserved first and last residue. Fields, in order: V gene, CDR3 protein.

TRBV10-1	CASSESSGSVGETQYF
TRBV29-1	CSVSLRTGGAETQYF
TRBV28	CASSPPSGASYNEQFF
TRBV27	CASSSDTSGANVLTF
TRBV5-1	CASSHTDGEKLFF
TRBV6-1	CASSERLFRDSSTDTQYF
TRBV6-5	CASSTGTSGIYEQFF
TRBV30	CAWSVRRSTDTQYF
TRBV7-2	CASSAGLAGPYEQYF
TRBV27	CASSLLGTGAGNEQFF
TRBV29-1	CSVEGDRQETQYF
TRBV7-6	CASSLAGTVKGATNEKLFF
TRBV6-1	CASSEAGGYADTQYF
TRBV5-6	CASSLAISNQPQHF
TRBV6-6	CASTLSWDRGSGYTF
TRBV21-1	CASSKVGDYPWGQGYEQYF
TRBV2	CASREQESQETQYF
TRBV9	CASSVGSGGLSTDTQYF
TRBV5-1	CASSLEQGRGYTF
TRBV30	CATRTGSHEQYF
TRBV2	CASSEWGTQYEQYF
TRBV18	CASSLRDRETAPEAFF
TRBV21-1	CASSKGPRDRGDQPQHF
TRBV15	CATSFALPGQGIAQYF
TRBV6-1	CASMWARGDEQFF
TRBV6-1	CASSATSGGPPETQYF
TRBV6-5	CASESSGSQGGKQYF
TRBV19	CASSIPGGSYEQYF
TRBV5-4	CASSSLSSYEQYF
TRBV6-1	CASSEGVRAGNTIYF
TRBV5-3	CARLLVYYGYTF
TRBV7-2	CASSLTGGDYGYTF
TRBV11-2	CASSSIQAGELFF
TRBV5-1	CASSSTSGATDTQYF
TRBV6-6	CASSLLREANEKLFF
TRBV7-2	CASSLEGSGVEETQYF
TRBV5-6	CASSSLTSDTGELFF
TRBV4-3	CASSQVARTVDYGYTF
TRBV19	CASSMGIADTQYF
TRBV28	CASSSGLAGGIYEQYF
TRBV6-6	CASSSNRLGYYGYTF
TRBV28	CASSSAGTGGTEAFF
TRBV15	CATSRDLGSGTYNEQFF
TRBV5-1	CASSLRDGNTEAFF
TRBV25-1	CASRDAGEGEKLFF
TRBV30	CAWTGRLAGGGQLVYNEQFF
TRBV6-6	CASSLGQDPDTQYF
TRBV6-1	CASSKGGAYNEQFF
TRBV6-5	CASSYEAYYNSPLHF
TRBV18	CASSAHSTDTQYF
TRBV18	CASSPSSFLETQYF
TRBV19	CASSTRRGDGTSNQPQHF
TRBV7-2	CASSLAALAGTDTQYF
TRBV5-4	CASSPYSGANVLTF